This TCR beta chain was obtained from a study of graft-versus-host responses after intestinal transplantation. About the study: Following induction with anti-thymocyte globulin, all recipients were given tacrolimus and steroids for around three years. Study-wide results and limits: Association was observed between peak circulating GvH clone levels and early post-transplant HvG declines. The authors found GvH clones in recipient marrow, some appearing first in ileum or blood.

Profiling relied on immunoSEQ multiplex PCR, and the TCRdb table lists in-frame clones only, not all of them. The profile shows about 24,000 clones, approximately 85% of them singletons. Remarks on this clone: Its cognate antigen is unknown.

The CDR3 loop spans 16 amino acids. Germline CDR1 MGHRA, CDR2 YSYEKL. V shed 8 bases, J shed 0 bases, and the junction held 11 bases outside the gene matches. The sequence derives from a human patient who received an intestinal transplant, so some T cells may come from the graft donor. The starting material was PBMCs, obtained nearly 470 days after intestinal transplant. This chain connects TRBV4-1 to TRBJ1-1, with 8 positions matching TRBD1. The CDR3 bases are TGCGCCAGCCCCCCCGGGACAGGTCTTATGAACACTGAAGCTTTCTTT. Amino acids: CASPPGTGLMNTEAFF.